Below, one T cell receptor (beta chain) is given with its context. The antigen it binds to is not known. No qualities accompany the bases; no much larger clone lies one base away. From the germline V gene, CDR1 is SGHDT and CDR2 is YYEEEE. V is pared back by 0 bases and J by 2 bases, with 10 bases lying between the germline termini. Including the terminal cysteine and phenylalanine, the CDR3 comprises 15 residues. The kept DNA is CDR3 alone, 45 bases in frame from the first base. The record originates from a study of cytomegalovirus exposure and HLA in healthy donors (dated 2017 in TCRdb). Some background on the complete study: According to an earlier analysis of a few hundred of the donors, about 179 million T cells yielded approximately 120 million unique TCR beta sequences and approximately 300 Gb of sequence data. An early release covering 550 to 700 HLA-typed donors comprised about 300 gigabases of sequencing data and roughly 85 million unique TCR sequences. The genetic ancestry cluster associated with self-reported Caucasian donors included about 81% of the roughly 390 genotyped donors. The study aimed to test whether signatures of past pathogen exposure could be identified by cataloging public T cell receptors. Using immunosequencing, the study profiled T cell repertoires from about 610 subjects and related those repertoires to cytomegalovirus serostatus. In addition to the first cohort of 666 subjects, a separate validation cohort of some 120 different subjects was used. The study combined high-throughput TCR immunosequencing, statistical association of individual TCRs with disease status, and machine learning to predict cytomegalovirus infection status. In a later analysis, previously published TCR beta repertoires from roughly 710 donors were re-analyzed and high-resolution HLA genotyping was added so that TCR occurrence patterns could be studied. In the later analysis, no new phenotypic data were used to find candidate immune exposures; instead, reliance was placed on TCR beta sequences and their occurrence across donors. In an earlier analysis of roughly 580 of the donors, high-throughput TCR beta sequencing was used to judge whether each TCR beta V gene segment behaved as functional or pseudogenic. Donor age, sex, ethnicity and CMV serostatus were compiled alongside the repertoire data. A later genetic analysis used genome-wide SNP genotypes for 398 of the 666 donors, treating that subset as a discovery cohort. Every repertoire in the discovery cohort had been generated on one and the same sequencing platform. HLA typing included class I and class II loci at four-digit resolution. The number of typed donors differed by locus: about 620-630 for A, B, C, DRB1 and DQB1; 500 to 550 for DQA1; some 590 for DPA1; and about 470 for DPB1. Four to six DR-DQ haplotypes were handled as single units for association and clustering, since linkage in the cohort was strong. On average, roughly 240,000 unique TCR beta nucleotide sequences were sequenced per donor among a few hundred genotyped donors of the cohort, with around 19% of those sequences being non-productive.

Library preparation used the immunoSEQ multiplex PCR assay. For the multiplex PCR, a mixture combining 60 forward primers for TCR Vbeta segments and 13 reverse primers for TCR Jbeta segments was used. A multiplex PCR assay on genomic DNA amplified the CDR3 region of rearranged TCR beta genes. Amplified TCR beta libraries were sequenced as 87-base-pair reads on the Illumina HiSeq System. Processing in the source paper ran as follows. A later analysis tallied around 80 million unique TCR beta chains across the 660 or so repertoires, and about 10 million of those chains were shared by two or more donors. A nearest-neighbor algorithm error-corrected the raw reads and collapsed the reads into unique sequences, merging closely related sequences to remove PCR and sequencing errors. CDR3 sequences were aligned to IMGT reference sequences to assign V, D and J gene segments. For a sequence to be retained, a match of at least six nucleotides to both a V gene segment and a J gene segment was required. Rearrangements were classified as productive when the CDR3 lacked stop codons and remained in frame with V and J, and all other rearrangements were classified as non-productive. Following IMGT convention, CDR3 was defined as the stretch from the second conserved V-encoded cysteine to the conserved J-encoded phenylalanine. Sequences without an unambiguous match to a single V gene segment were excluded from the earlier analysis of a few hundred of the donors. An earlier analysis of fewer than 650 of the donors classified V segments as functional when productive rearrangements were above 56.7% and as segregating when the standard deviation between donors was above 5%. A statistical classification framework was developed to diagnose cytomegalovirus status using the catalog of TCR beta chain sequences. In a later analysis, V and J genes were assigned by comparing TCR nucleotide sequences against IMGT/GENE-DB human TR gene sequences. Using the TCRdist pipeline, a later analysis assigned CDR3 sequences along with most-parsimonious VDJ recombination scenarios. A later analysis defined each TCR beta chain by its CDR3 amino acid sequence plus V-gene family, and excluded reads lacking a unique V-gene family. In a later analysis, a few hundred highly shared, low-generation-probability nucleotide sequences were removed to address suspected cross-contamination and a sequencing artifact. For each public chain, a later analysis derived a clonal expansion index from normalized ranks of inferred template counts within each repertoire. In a later analysis, generation probabilities were computed using a VDJ recombination model fitted to out-of-frame rearrangements, and the results were checked against IGoR. In a later analysis, hypergeometric tests were used to score TCR-TCR, TCR-HLA and TCR-CMV co-occurrence, with a repertoire-size bias correction applied to TCR pairs. In a later analysis, false discovery rates were estimated by permuting HLA or CMV assignments 20 times. In a later analysis, co-occurring TCRs were grouped using DBSCAN, with TCRdist sequence similarity added in when clustering inside HLA-allele-positive subsets. Co-occurrence clustering excluded repertoires with fewer than 30,000 or more than 120,000 public chains, plus five with anomalous nucleotide sharing. TCRdb took this table from immuneACCESS and kept in-frame rearrangements with V and J called. Such tables lack part of the clones; where checked against another copy, unresolved V genes explain under half of the gap, and the rest is unexplained. The D gene and trimming were derived from the DNA, and the V and J assignments and clone size from that table. The sample has 50,000 or so clones on record, more than 65% of them singletons. Roughly 36% of the sample belongs to the ten largest clones.

The investigation overall reported the following: The study listed 150 to 200 TCR beta chains as associated with cytomegalovirus. In vitro tests confirmed that a few of the cytomegalovirus-associated TCR beta chains recognize cytomegalovirus antigens. V-gene and J-gene trimming of TCR beta chains was associated with a missense DCLRE1C variant in a later genetic analysis, and the association was replicated in an independent cohort. In a later analysis, HLA-associated TCR beta chains were found to be more clonally expanded and to have lower generation probabilities than equally common non-associated chains. In a later analysis, some 17,000 TCR beta sequences were associated with specific HLA alleles at a false discovery rate of 0.05. Some IMGT-functional V segments, including TRBV6-2 and TRBV6-3, could not be told apart with the 87-base-pair reads, so those segments were excluded. In a later genetic analysis, fewer N-insertions in productive TCRs were reported among donors in an Asian-associated ancestry cluster than the roughly 700-donor mean. A group of highly shared sequence variants was considered likely to be a technical artifact of the sequencing pipeline. While some public TCRs were present in many individuals, most TCR sequences turned up only very rarely across donors. Broadly in line with IMGT annotations, most TCR beta V segments showed up in productive rearrangements about 90% or about 30% of the time in an earlier analysis of about 500 of the donors. The presence/absence analyses assumed that sequencing depth was roughly uniform across donors, and that assumption may not be true. Assigning TCR associations to individual alleles was difficult when HLA alleles, especially DR and DQ, strongly co-occurred. The classifier was reported to diagnose cytomegalovirus status with high specificity and sensitivity in both the original cohort and the validation cohort. According to the authors, the approach could potentially be generalized to other disease states and immunological phenotypes. In this cohort, only TCR beta chains were sequenced, and detectable features were limited by the absence of alpha or paired-chain data. A later analysis found that TCR association rates varied across HLA loci, with DRB1 alleles showing the most associated TCRs and HLA-C alleles the fewest. A further reported finding was that TCR beta sequences accurately predicted the HLA-A and HLA-B alleles for most subjects in the first cohort. HLA typing was unavailable for some donors at each locus, so association tests used only the typed subset. Because counts were too low, fewer than 20 rarely observed V segments, including chromosome 9 orphons, were excluded from the earlier analysis of 587 of the donors. Immune exposure information for the cohort was limited to CMV serostatus. A later analysis found that most CMV-associated TCR beta chains appeared HLA-restricted, with HLA associations seemingly driven largely by CMV exposure. Correlated functional status among segregating V segments might reflect linkage disequilibrium, but an unknown experimental factor could not be ruled out. According to a later analysis, parvovirus B19, influenza, CMV and Epstein-Barr virus appeared linked to several top co-occurrence clusters.

The cohort consisted of some 670 healthy bone marrow donors. All cohort members were sampled while nominally healthy, although unrecorded immune exposures were likely present. The donor was CMV seropositive and belonged to the group of 250 to 300 seropositive cohort members. Each donor provided a peripheral blood sample, and peripheral blood mononuclear cells were used for TCR beta sequencing. Genomic DNA was extracted from the blood cell samples with the Qiagen DNeasy Blood Extraction Kit. This chain joins TRBV5-6 to TRBJ2-3; D gene: possibly TRBD2, on 5 matching bases. The sequence derives from a man between 35 and 55 years old in good health and CMV-seropositive. The specimen was PBMCs. The sequenced DNA: TGTGCCAGCAGCTTGGTGGGAGTACTCACAGATACGCAGTATTTT. Protein translation: CASSLVGVLTDTQYF. When the CDR3 is completed using the reference TRBV5-6 and TRBJ2-3 genes on either side, the full variable domain is DAGVTQSPTHLIKTRGQQVTLRCSPKSGHDTVSWYQQALGQGPQFIFQYYEEEERQRGNFPDRFSGHQFPNYSSELNVNALLLGDSALYLCASSLVGVLTDTQYFGPGTRLTVL.